The 27 T cell receptor beta chains below were found in one sample sequenced in a study of cytomegalovirus exposure and HLA in healthy donors. 13 Jbeta primers and 60 Vbeta primers were used for the PCR. Method: immunoSEQ multiplex PCR; TCRdb's copy keeps in-frame clones and lacks some. Here the sample spans a few hundred thousand clones, roughly 80% being singletons. Sequences were obtained from PBMCs. Every receptor here comes from a man aged 25-45 years in good health and CMV-seronegative.

The V gene is TRBV2, the J gene TRBJ1-2, with TRBD1 matching 10 bases. The CDR3 extends over 14 amino acids. The V gene end was trimmed by 3 bases and the J gene end by 4 bases; junction bases not matched to a gene: 2. Germline-derived CDR1 and CDR2 are SNHLY and FYNNEI. The CDR3 DNA reads as TGTGCCAGCAGTGAGACAGGGGGCGGCTATGGCTACACCTTC. It codes for CASSETGGGYGYTF.

The chain links TRBV18 to TRBJ2-5; no firm D call. This CDR3 has 13 amino acids. Trimming removed 1 base from V and 3 bases from J, with 6 bases in between. CDR1 KGHSH and CDR2 LQKENI come from the germline V gene. CDR3 region: CASSPQYKETQYF. CDR3 DNA sequence: TGTGCCAGCTCACCACAATATAAAGAGACCCAGTACTTC.

The chain combines TRBV7-9 with TRBJ2-1; weak D call: TRBD1 (5 bases). V was cut by 2 bases and J by 8 bases, with 7 bases left in between. This CDR3 spans 12 amino acids. CDR1 and CDR2 from the germline V gene are SEHNR and FQNEAQ (reference sequence). The CDR3 DNA reads TGTGCCAGCAGCTTATCAGGGTATGAGCAGTTCTTC. Protein sequence: CASSLSGYEQFF.

This sequence joins TRBV6-6 and TRBJ2-7; no clear D gene. The V end was cut by 0 bases, the J end by 1 base, with 10 bases between. The CDR3 has 15 amino acids. Germline values: CDR1 MNHNY, CDR2 SVGAGI (reference sequence). The CDR3 DNA is TGTGCCAGCAGTTACTCGAAGGCGGCTTCCTACGAGCAGTACTTC. As protein: CASSYSKAASYEQYF.

This rearrangement joins TRBV5-1 to TRBJ2-1; TRBD2 might be the D (6 bases). Trimming took off 0 bases at V and 0 bases at J, with 10 bases between the two ends. From germline, CDR1 is SGHRS and CDR2 YFSETQ. The CDR3 contains 16 residues. For the CDR3, the DNA is TGCGCCAGCAGCTTGGAGGGCGGGAACTCCTACAATGAGCAGTTCTTC. As protein: CASSLEGGNSYNEQFF.

The chain links TRBV6-4 to TRBJ2-3, with TRBD2 identical over 8 bases. Germline CDR1 and CDR2: MRHNA and SNTAGT. The junction had 5 bases not matched to a gene; V was cut back by 10 bases and J by 2 bases. The CDR3 runs to 13 residues. The CDR3, as DNA: TGTGCCACCGAAGCGGGGGACACAGATACGCAGTATTTT. It encodes CATEAGDTDTQYF.

The chain couples TRBV19 to TRBJ2-7; 7 bases align to TRBD2. The CDR3 covers 15 residues. CDR1 LNHDA and CDR2 SQIVND come from the germline V gene (reference sequence). V was clipped by 3 bases and J by 3 bases; unmatched bases: 8. This CDR3 is CASSIKRGRLYEQYF. As DNA, the CDR3 is TGTGCCAGTAGTATCAAGCGGGGCCGCCTCTACGAGCAGTACTTC.

The V gene is TRBV14, the J gene TRBJ2-3; D possibly corresponds to TRBD2 (6 bases). V was shortened by 7 bases and J by 2 bases, with 13 bases between the two germline ends. The CDR3 length is 14 residues. Per the germline V gene, CDR1 is SGHDN and CDR2 is FVKESK. This CDR3 is CASKVGGATDTQYF. CDR3 DNA: TGTGCCAGCAAGGTGGGGGGAGCCACAGATACGCAGTATTTT.

The gene calls are TRBV10-2 and TRBJ2-3; 10 nucleotides line up with TRBD2. The J segment lost 0 bases and the V segment lost 6 bases, leaving 9 bases of the junction unmatched. The CDR3 extends over 17 amino acids. Germline CDR1 WSHSY, CDR2 SAAADI. CDR3 in DNA: TGCGCCAGCAGGGGTAGCGGGGGGCCCTCTAGCACAGATACGCAGTATTTT. Protein product: CASRGSGGPSSTDTQYF.

This chain uses TRBV15 with TRBJ1-2; TRBD1 agrees at 8 bases. The CDR3 sequence is 14 residues long. V gave up 2 bases and J gave up 5 bases; unmatched junction bases: 4. CDR1 is LNHNV, CDR2 YYDKDF, per germline (reference sequence). CDR3 sequence (DNA): TGTGCCACCAGCAGATACGGGACAGGTTATGGCTACACCTTC. It codes for CATSRYGTGYGYTF.

The gene calls are TRBV11-2 and TRBJ1-3; no definite D call. Germline CDR1 is SGHAT and CDR2 is FQNNGV. The CDR3 extends over 11 amino acids. V gave up 2 bases and J gave up 11 bases, with 7 bases separating them. CDR3 coding DNA: TGTGCCAGCAGCTTAACTAGGGCCATATATTTT. Translated: CASSLTRAIYF.

This clone was observed a single time. V and J are TRBV2 and TRBJ2-2; TRBD2 matches at 11 bases. Germline V gene lookup returns CDR1 SNHLY and CDR2 FYNNEI. With 4 bases clipped from V and 3 bases from J, the junction kept 4 bases outside the gene matches. The CDR3 covers 16 residues. The CDR3 spells CASSGTSGRYTGELFF. The CDR3 bases are TGTGCCAGCAGTGGGACTAGCGGGCGTTACACCGGGGAGCTGTTTTTT.

The chain uses TRBV15 and TRBJ2-1, with D perhaps matching TRBD2 (7 bases). Germline loops: CDR1 LNHNV, CDR2 YYDKDF (reference sequence). Trimming cost V 3 bases and J 7 bases, with 16 bases left between them. The length of the CDR3 is 15 residues. The CDR3, as DNA: TGTGCCACCAGCAGGGACCGGGGGGCATATAATGAGCAGTTCTTC. Translation: CATSRDRGAYNEQFF.

This clone was observed a handful of times. The CDR3 nucleotides are TGTGCCAGCAAGAAAGGAGATTTTGAGACCCAGTACTTC. It yields the protein CASKKGDFETQYF. The J gene is TRBJ2-5, the V gene TRBV28, with no clear D. The CDR3 runs to 13 residues. The germline V and J ends were trimmed by 7 bases and 5 bases, with 14 bases remaining between them. Germline CDR1 is MDHEN and CDR2 is SYDVKM.

In its sample, this clone was seen once. The chain couples TRBV4-1 to TRBJ1-4; TRBD1 is a possible D gene (6 bases). The germline CDR1 and CDR2 sequences are MGHRA and YSYEKL. The CDR3 runs 15 residues. The V gene lost 4 bases and the J gene lost 7 bases, with 16 bases spanning the gap. The CDR3 protein is CASSRGTGRGEKLFF. CDR3 DNA: TGCGCCAGCAGCCGCGGTACAGGGCGAGGTGAAAAACTGTTTTTT.

The chain carries TRBV5-5 and TRBJ2-2, with TRBD2 matching over 10 bases. The V segment lost 0 bases and the J segment 3 bases; nucleotides outside the gene matches: 8. Per the germline V gene, CDR1 is SGHKS and CDR2 is YYEKEE (reference sequence). This CDR3 has 18 residues. CDR3 amino acids: CASSLGQRTSGYTGELFF. In nucleotides, the CDR3 is TGTGCCAGCAGCTTGGGACAGCGGACTAGCGGTTACACCGGGGAGCTGTTTTTT.

This chain uses TRBV28 with TRBJ1-5; possible D gene TRBD1, 5 bases. CDR1 and CDR2 from the germline V gene are MDHEN and SYDVKM. V was trimmed by 3 bases and J by 0 bases, leaving 15 bases between them. The CDR3 covers 17 residues. CDR3 in amino acids: CASSFLYRKNSNQPQHF. The CDR3 coding sequence is TGTGCCAGCAGTTTTTTATACAGGAAAAATAGCAATCAGCCCCAGCATTTT.

The chain links TRBV19 to TRBJ1-4; D is ambiguous. The germline V gene encodes CDR1 LNHDA and CDR2 SQIVND (reference sequence). This CDR3 is 12 amino acids long. Trimming removed 10 bases at V and 5 bases at J, with 11 bases between. CDR3 sequence (DNA): TGTGCCACTGAGGCTTCGAATGAAAAACTGTTTTTT. Translation: CATEASNEKLFF.

This chain connects TRBV18 to TRBJ2-3; possibly TRBD2 for D (5 bases). The germline CDR1 and CDR2 sequences are KGHSH and LQKENI. The CDR3 loop spans 13 amino acids. Trimming took 5 bases from V and 4 from J, leaving 10 bases between them. The DNA for the CDR3 is TGTGCCAGCTCAAACCTAGCTCCAGATACGCAGTATTTT. It codes for CASSNLAPDTQYF.

The rearrangement links TRBV27 to TRBJ2-7; 7 positions match TRBD1. CDR3 size: 15 residues. Germline V CDR1 and CDR2: MNHEY, SMNVEV (reference sequence). Trimming took 4 bases from V and 0 from J; bases not matched to a gene: 6. The CDR3 region has the DNA TGTGCCAGCAGTTACTCCCAGGGGGTCTCCTACGAGCAGTACTTC. Amino acids: CASSYSQGVSYEQYF.

On this clone itself: A read error may account for a junction end that differs from germline. The chain carries TRBV7-9 and TRBJ2-1; possible D gene TRBD1, 6 bases. The CDR3 loop spans 15 amino acids. Germline V gives CDR1 SEHNR, CDR2 FQNEAQ (reference sequence). The CDR3 sequence is CSSSLGTKFYNEQFF. DNA for the CDR3: TGTTCCAGCAGCTTAGGGACAAAATTTTACAATGAGCAGTTCTTC.

The chain is built from TRBV5-1 and TRBJ1-6; D is perhaps TRBD1 (5 bases). The germline CDR1 and CDR2 sequences are SGHRS and YFSETQ. The CDR3 runs to 15 residues. Trimming left V 4 bases short and J 10 bases short, with 18 bases between. The CDR3: CASSETTVLQSPLHF. CDR3 bases: TGCGCCAGCAGCGAGACGACAGTCCTGCAGTCACCCCTCCACTTT. The full variable domain, completed using reference TRBV5-1 and TRBJ1-6, is KAGVTQTPRYLIKTRGQQVTLSCSPISGHRSVSWYQQTPGQGLQFLFEYFSETQRNKGNFPGRFSGRQFSNSRSEMNVSTLELGDSALYLCASSETTVLQSPLHFGNGTRLTVT.

The rearrangement uses TRBV2 and TRBJ1-2, with a tentative D call TRBD1 (6 bases). This CDR3 region has 13 residues. Per the germline V gene, CDR1 is SNHLY and CDR2 is FYNNEI. Trimming left V 6 bases short and J 1 base short, with 9 bases between. Here the CDR3 DNA reads TGTGCCAGCAGGGACAGCTTTAACTATGGCTACACCTTC. This codes for CASRDSFNYGYTF.

As regards this clone: The sample holds other DNA sequences that translate to the same CDR3. CDR3 in amino acids: CASSLEAAGGRLDTQYF. CDR3 coding DNA: TGCGCCAGCAGCTTGGAGGCCGCGGGGGGTCGTTTAGATACGCAGTATTTT. V is TRBV5-1 and J is TRBJ2-3, with 8 bases that match TRBD2. Per germline, CDR1 SGHRS and CDR2 YFSETQ. The CDR3 has 17 amino acids. The V segment lost 0 bases and the J segment 5 bases; nucleotides outside the gene matches: 11. Filled out from reference TRBV5-1 and TRBJ2-3, the complete variable domain reads KAGVTQTPRYLIKTRGQQVTLSCSPISGHRSVSWYQQTPGQGLQFLFEYFSETQRNKGNFPGRFSGRQFSNSRSEMNVSTLELGDSALYLCASSLEAAGGRLDTQYFGPGTRLTVL.

This clone appeared a few times. The chain combines TRBV9 with TRBJ2-5; maybe TRBD2 (6 bases). Trimming left V 2 bases short and J 6 bases short, with 14 bases between. The germline gives CDR1 SGDLS, CDR2 YYNGEE. The CDR3 is 14 residues long. The CDR3 protein is CASSVTSEGQTQYF. CDR3 sequence (DNA): TGTGCCAGCAGCGTCACCTCGGAGGGGCAGACCCAGTACTTC.

This clone has only a few counts. The rearrangement links TRBV4-2 to TRBJ2-2; tentatively, D is TRBD1 (5 bases). Germline CDR1 LGHNA, CDR2 YNFKEQ. Trimming removed 2 bases from V and 6 bases from J, with 10 bases in between. The CDR3 has 14 amino acids. As DNA, the CDR3 is TGTGCCAGCAGCCAAATCTCAGGGTCCGGGGAGCTGTTTTTT. It encodes CASSQISGSGELFF.

The chain combines TRBV6-5 with TRBJ1-1; D is unclear. CDR1 and CDR2 from the germline V gene are MNHEY and SVGAGI. The length of the CDR3 is 14 residues. V lost 6 bases and J 1 base, leaving 12 bases between the germline ends. The CDR3: CASRPWERNTEAFF. CDR3 in DNA: TGTGCCAGCAGACCGTGGGAGCGGAACACTGAAGCTTTCTTT.